This T cell receptor (beta chain) was documented in a study of shared clonotypes between healthy human individuals. Across the study: Ranging from 18 to 49 in age, donors were a couple of women and a few men. Study-wide results and limits: Estimated richness was generally greater in naive than memory subsets.

The assay was immunoSEQ multiplex PCR, and TCRdb's table has in-frame clones only and misses some. This table holds 2 million or so clones, over 85% found once. Positive CCR7 selection of CD45RO-negative cells yielded the naive CD8 cells, and terminally differentiated effector memory CD45RA+ cells were excluded. With respect to this clone: Its antigen is as yet unknown.

V was cut by 1 base and J by 1 base, with 8 bases left in between. In germline, CDR1 is SNHLY, CDR2 FYNNEI. CDR3 length equals 14 residues. This chain uses TRBV2 with TRBJ2-7; possibly TRBD1 for D (6 bases). The TCR sequence derives from a man between 18 and 35 years old in good health. Specimen: naive CD8+ T cells sorted from blood. DNA for the CDR3: TGTGCCAGCAGTGAAGGGACAGAGTCCTACGAGCAGTACTTC. Amino acid sequence: CASSEGTESYEQYF.